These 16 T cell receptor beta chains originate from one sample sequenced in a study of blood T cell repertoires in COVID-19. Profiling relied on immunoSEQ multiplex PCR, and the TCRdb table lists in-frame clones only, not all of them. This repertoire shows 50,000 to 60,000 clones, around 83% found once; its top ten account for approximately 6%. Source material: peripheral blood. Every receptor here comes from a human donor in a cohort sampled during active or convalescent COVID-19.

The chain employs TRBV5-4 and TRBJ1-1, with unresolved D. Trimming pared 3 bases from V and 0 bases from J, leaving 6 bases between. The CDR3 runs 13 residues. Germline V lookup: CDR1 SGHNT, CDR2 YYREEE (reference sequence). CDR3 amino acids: CASSSDMNTEAFF. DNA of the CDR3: TGTGCCAGCAGCTCCGACATGAACACTGAAGCTTTCTTT.

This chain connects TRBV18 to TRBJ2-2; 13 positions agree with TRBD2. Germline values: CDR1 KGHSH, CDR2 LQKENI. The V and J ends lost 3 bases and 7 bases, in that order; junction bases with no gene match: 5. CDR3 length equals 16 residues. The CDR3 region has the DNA TGTGCCAGCTCACCCGGGACTAGCGGGGATGGCGGGGAGCTGTTTTTT. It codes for CASSPGTSGDGGELFF.

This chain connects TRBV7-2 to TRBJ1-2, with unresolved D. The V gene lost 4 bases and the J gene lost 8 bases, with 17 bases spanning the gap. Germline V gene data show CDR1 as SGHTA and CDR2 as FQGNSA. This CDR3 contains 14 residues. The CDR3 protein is CASSSLAEGKGYTF. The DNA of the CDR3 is TGTGCCAGCAGCTCATTGGCTGAGGGAAAGGGCTACACCTTC.

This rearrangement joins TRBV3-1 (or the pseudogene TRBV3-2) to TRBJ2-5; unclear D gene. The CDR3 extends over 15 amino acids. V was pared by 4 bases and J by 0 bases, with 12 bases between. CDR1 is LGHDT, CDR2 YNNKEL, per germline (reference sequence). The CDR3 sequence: CASSPSQSYQETQYF. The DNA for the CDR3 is TGTGCCAGCAGCCCGTCTCAGTCGTACCAAGAGACCCAGTACTTC.

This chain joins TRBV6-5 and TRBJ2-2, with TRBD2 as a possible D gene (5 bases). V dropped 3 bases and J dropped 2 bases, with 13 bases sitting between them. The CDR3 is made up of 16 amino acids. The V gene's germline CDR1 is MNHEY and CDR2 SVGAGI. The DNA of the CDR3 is TGTGCCAGCAGTTATCTTCCGACTACCAACACCGGGGAGCTGTTTTTT. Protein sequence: CASSYLPTTNTGELFF.

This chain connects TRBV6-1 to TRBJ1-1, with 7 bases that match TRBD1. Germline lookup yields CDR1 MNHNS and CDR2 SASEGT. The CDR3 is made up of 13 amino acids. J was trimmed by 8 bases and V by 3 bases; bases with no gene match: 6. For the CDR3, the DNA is TGTGCCAGCAGTGAGAACAGGGGCCAGGAAGCTTTCTTT. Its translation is CASSENRGQEAFF.

In DNA, the CDR3 is TGTGCCAGCGGGGGGGGCACCTATAATTCACCCCTCCACTTT. Encoded protein: CASGGGTYNSPLHF. V gene TRBV7-2 combines with J gene TRBJ1-6; D possibly corresponds to TRBD1 (6 bases). Trimming removed 8 bases at V and 2 bases at J, with 10 bases between. From germline, CDR1 is SGHTA and CDR2 FQGNSA. This CDR3 comprises 14 residues.

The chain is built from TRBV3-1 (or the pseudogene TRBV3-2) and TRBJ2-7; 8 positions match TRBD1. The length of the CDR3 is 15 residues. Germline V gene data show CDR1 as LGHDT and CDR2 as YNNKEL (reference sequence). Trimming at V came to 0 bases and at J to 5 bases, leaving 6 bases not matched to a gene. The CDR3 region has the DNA TGTGCCAGCAGCCAAGAAATCAGGGGGCGGCACGAGCAGTACTTC. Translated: CASSQEIRGRHEQYF.

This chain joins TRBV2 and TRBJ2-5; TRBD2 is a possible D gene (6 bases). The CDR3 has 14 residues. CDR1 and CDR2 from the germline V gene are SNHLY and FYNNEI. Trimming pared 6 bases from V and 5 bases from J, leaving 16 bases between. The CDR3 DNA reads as TGTGCCAGCAGAGGCGGCGGGGCTAGGGAGACCCAGTACTTC. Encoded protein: CASRGGGARETQYF.

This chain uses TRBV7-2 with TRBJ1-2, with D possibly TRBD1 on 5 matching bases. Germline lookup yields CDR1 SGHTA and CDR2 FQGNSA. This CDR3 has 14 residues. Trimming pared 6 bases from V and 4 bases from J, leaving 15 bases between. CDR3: CASRPGGGLYGYTF. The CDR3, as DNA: TGTGCCAGCAGACCCGGCGGGGGTCTCTATGGCTACACCTTC.

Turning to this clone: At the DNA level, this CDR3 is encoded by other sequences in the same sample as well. The DNA of the CDR3 is TGTGCCAGCAGTTTTGGACAGGGGAATTCACCCCTCCACTTT. Translated, it gives CASSFGQGNSPLHF. V usage is TRBV27 and J usage is TRBJ1-6; 9 bases align to TRBD1. This CDR3 region has 14 residues. Germline V CDR1 and CDR2: MNHEY, SMNVEV (reference sequence). V lost 3 bases, J lost 7 bases, and 1 base stayed unmatched.

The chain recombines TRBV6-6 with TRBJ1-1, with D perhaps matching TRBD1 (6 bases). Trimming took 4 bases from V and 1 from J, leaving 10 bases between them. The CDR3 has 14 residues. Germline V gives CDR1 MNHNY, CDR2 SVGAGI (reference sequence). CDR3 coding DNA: TGTGCCAGCAGTTTACAGGGTCAGAACACTGAAGCTTTCTTT. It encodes CASSLQGQNTEAFF.

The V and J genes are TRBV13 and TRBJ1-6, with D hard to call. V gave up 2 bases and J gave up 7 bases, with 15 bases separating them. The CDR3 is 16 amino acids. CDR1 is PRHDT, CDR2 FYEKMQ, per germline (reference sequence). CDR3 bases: TGTGCCAGCAGCTTATCCTCCTGGACTGAGAATTCACCCCTCCACTTT. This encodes CASSLSSWTENSPLHF.

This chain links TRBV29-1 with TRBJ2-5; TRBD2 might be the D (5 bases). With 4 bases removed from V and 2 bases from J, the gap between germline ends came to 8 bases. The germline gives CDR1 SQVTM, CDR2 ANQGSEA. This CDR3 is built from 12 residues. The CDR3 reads CSVARDQETQYF. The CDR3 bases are TGCAGCGTTGCGAGGGATCAAGAGACCCAGTACTTC.

DNA for the CDR3: TGTGCCAGCAGTGGGCGGACAGGGGGTGGCTACACCTTC. Protein product: CASSGRTGGGYTF. The genes are TRBV6-4 and TRBJ1-2, with TRBD1 matching 10 bases. V gave up 4 bases and J gave up 7 bases; unmatched junction bases: 3. The CDR3 is 13 residues long. Germline V gives CDR1 MRHNA, CDR2 SNTAGT.

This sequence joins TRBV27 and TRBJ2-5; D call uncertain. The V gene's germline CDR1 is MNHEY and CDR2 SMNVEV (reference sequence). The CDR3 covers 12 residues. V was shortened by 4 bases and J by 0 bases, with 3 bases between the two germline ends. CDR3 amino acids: CASSSYQETQYF. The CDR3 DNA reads TGTGCCAGCAGTTCCTACCAAGAGACCCAGTACTTC.